This T cell receptor (beta chain) originates from a study of CD8+ T cells in alopecia areata. This clone was seen a few times. Treatment denoted: oral pan-JAK inhibitor, 5-10 mg twice daily. Peripheral blood and lesional scalp punch biopsies came from alopecia areata patients. The CDR3 sequence is 16 residues long. V lost 4 bases and J lost 0; bases outside the gene matches: 3. CDR1 is MGHRA, CDR2 YSYEKL, per germline. After isolation, RNA underwent reverse transcription to generate cDNA as the sequencing template. Clones were sequenced by immunoSEQ multiplex PCR, and TCRdb holds only the in-frame ones, with some missing. This sample has 180,000 or so clones, with 55% to 70% found just once.

The genes are TRBV4-1 and TRBJ2-3; TRBD2 matches at 11 bases. This sample comprised CD4+ T cells sorted from blood, obtained at week 24, from a patient treated with tofacitinib. This sequence originates from a human donor with alopecia areata. The CDR3 DNA is TGCGCCAGCAGCCTTTGGACTAGCGGGAGCACAGATACGCAGTATTTT. This gives the protein CASSLWTSGSTDTQYF.